This entry features one T cell receptor (beta chain) sequence. Its antigen is not known. The table came from immunoSEQ multiplex PCR; TCRdb's copy has only in-frame clones and leaves some out. This table has 26,000 or so clones, around 85% appearing once. This entry comes from a study of radiotherapy plus CTLA-4 blockade in lung cancer. Findings and limits, study-wide: Response was reportedly best predicted by early blood T cell clone dynamics, with interferon-beta.

The length of the CDR3 is 11 residues. The germline gives CDR1 DFQATT, CDR2 SNEGSKA (reference sequence). V lost 3 bases and J lost 4, with 6 bases in between. The sequencing used peripheral blood, collected from a patient treated with radiotherapy plus ipilimumab. This clonotype originated in a human donor with non-small cell lung cancer who had stable disease on radiotherapy plus ipilimumab. V gene TRBV20-1 combines with J gene TRBJ1-1, with D perhaps TRBD1 (6 bases). The CDR3 reads CSASRGTEAFF. The CDR3, as DNA: TGCAGTGCTAGCAGGGGCACTGAAGCTTTCTTT.